These 19 T cell receptor beta chains were all obtained from the same sample, sequenced in a study of cytomegalovirus exposure and HLA in healthy donors (dated by TCRdb to 2015 to 2018). Library creation used the immunoSEQ multiplex PCR assay. The clones in this table, taken by TCRdb from immuneACCESS, are in-frame only. Not every clone is retained; where verified, under half of the shortfall comes from an unresolved V gene, and the cause of the rest is unknown. The sample includes around 71,000 clones, with about 94% observed a single time. Around 1.5% of the sample is taken by the ten largest. The material sequenced was PBMCs. The origin of the receptors is a man younger than 35 in good health and CMV-seropositive.

The V and J genes are TRBV5-6 and TRBJ2-3; no firm D call. CDR1 SGHDT and CDR2 YYEEEE come from the germline V gene. V was trimmed by 2 bases and J by 8 bases, leaving 15 bases between them. The CDR3 consists of 14 residues. The CDR3 DNA reads as TGTGCCAGCAGCTTCCCAACGCATAAGCCTACGCAGTATTTT. Amino acids: CASSFPTHKPTQYF.

In this sample, this clone turned up once. This chain connects TRBV19 to TRBJ2-3; TRBD2 is a possible D gene (6 bases). The V end lost 3 bases, the J end lost 4 bases, and 11 bases lay between the germline ends. The germline gives CDR1 LNHDA, CDR2 SQIVND (reference sequence). The CDR3 is made up of 14 amino acids. CDR3 sequence: CASSMGLAADTQYF. The DNA for the CDR3 is TGTGCCAGTAGTATGGGCTTAGCGGCAGATACGCAGTATTTT. The full variable domain, in which reference TRBV19 and TRBJ2-3 provide the parts outside the CDR3, is DGGITQSPKYLFRKEGQNVTLSCEQNLNHDAMYWYRQDPGQGLRLIYYSQIVNDFQKGDIAEGYSVSREKKESFPLTVTSAQKNPTAFYLCASSMGLAADTQYFGPGTRLTVL.

The chain combines TRBV10-3 with TRBJ1-2, with 7 bases matching TRBD1. The CDR3 is 17 amino acids. Trimming at V came to 8 bases and at J to 8 bases, leaving 23 bases not matched to a gene. Germline CDR1 and CDR2: ENHRY and SYGVKD. CDR3 coding DNA: TGTGCCATCCGCATGGAAATTAAAACAGGGGCCCCTAGGGGCTACACCTTC. This sequence encodes CAIRMEIKTGAPRGYTF.

The genes are TRBV7-2 and TRBJ2-3; 9 bases align to TRBD2. The CDR3 has 16 residues. With V trimmed by 2 bases and J by 2 bases, 5 bases remained unmatched. Looked up from germline, CDR1 is SGHTA and CDR2 is FQGNSA. In DNA, the CDR3 is TGTGCCAGCAGCTTAAGAGCGGGGGGTCTCACAGATACGCAGTATTTT. This sequence encodes CASSLRAGGLTDTQYF.

The genes are TRBV7-8 and TRBJ1-5, with 7 bases that match TRBD1. V lost 4 bases to trimming and J lost 4 bases; unmatched junction nucleotides: 7. CDR3 length: 15 residues. CDR1 is SGHVS, CDR2 FQNEAQ, per germline. CDR3: CASSSTLDRNQPQHF. CDR3 nucleotides: TGTGCCAGCAGCTCCACTTTGGACAGGAATCAGCCCCAGCATTTT. The full variable domain, with the rest looked up from reference TRBV7-8 and TRBJ1-5, is GAGVSQSPRYKVAKRGQDVALRCDPISGHVSLFWYQQALGQGPEFLTYFQNEAQLDKSGLPSDRFFAERPEGSVSTLKIQRTQQEDSAVYLCASSSTLDRNQPQHFGDGTRLSIL.

V usage is TRBV7-9 and J usage is TRBJ2-3; the D gene is possibly TRBD2 (6 bases). Trimming removed 8 bases from V and 4 bases from J, with 16 bases in between. Germline CDR1 reads SEHNR; CDR2 reads FQNEAQ (reference sequence). The CDR3 runs to 14 residues. CDR3 sequence reads: CASELGEVADTQYF. DNA of the CDR3: TGTGCCAGCGAACTGGGGGAGGTGGCAGATACGCAGTATTTT.

This sequence joins TRBV7-3 and TRBJ2-1, with D perhaps matching TRBD2 (6 bases). From germline, CDR1 is SGHTA and CDR2 FQGTGA. CDR3 length: 12 residues. V lost 5 bases and J 10 bases, leaving 12 bases between the germline ends. CDR3: CASSETGREQFF. CDR3 DNA sequence: TGTGCCAGCAGCGAGACGGGGAGGGAGCAGTTCTTC. Filled out from reference TRBV7-3 and TRBJ2-1, the complete variable domain reads GAGVSQTPSNKVTEKGKYVELRCDPISGHTALYWYRQSLGQGPEFLIYFQGTGAADDSGLPNDRFFAVRPEGSVSTLKIQRTERGDSAVYLCASSETGREQFFGPGTRLTVL.

This chain connects TRBV5-6 to TRBJ2-5, with D tentatively TRBD2 (6 bases). This CDR3 region has 14 residues. V was pared by 4 bases and J by 5 bases, with 15 bases between. Germline lookup yields CDR1 SGHDT and CDR2 YYEEEE. For the CDR3, the DNA is TGTGCCAGCAGCGGGGATGGCGGGGAGGAGACCCAGTACTTC. Residues: CASSGDGGEETQYF.

V gene TRBV4-2 combines with J gene TRBJ2-2; 8 bases are a match to TRBD2. Germline CDR1 LGHNA, CDR2 YNFKEQ. CDR3 size: 19 residues. After removal of 0 bases from V and 6 bases from J, the junction contained 15 bases not matched to a gene. CDR3 bases: TGTGCCAGCAGCCAAGAGGGTGCACTAGCGGCACGGGGACCCGGGGAGCTGTTTTTT. This codes for CASSQEGALAARGPGELFF.

This rearrangement joins TRBV19 to TRBJ1-2, with 8 bases that match TRBD1. Germline CDR1 LNHDA, CDR2 SQIVND (reference sequence). The V gene end was trimmed by 6 bases and the J gene end by 8 bases; junction bases not matched to a gene: 5. This CDR3 spans 12 amino acids. For the CDR3, the DNA is TGTGCCAGTAGCGACAGGGGTATGGGCTACACCTTC. This sequence encodes CASSDRGMGYTF.

The genes are TRBV4-1 and TRBJ1-4, with D hard to call. There are 19 residues in the CDR3. Germline V gene sequence: CDR1 MGHRA, CDR2 YSYEKL. V shed 1 base and J shed 0 bases, with 18 bases lying between them. Here the CDR3 reads CASSQARLMRVATNEKLFF. For the CDR3, the DNA is TGCGCCAGCAGCCAAGCCCGGTTGATGAGGGTCGCAACTAATGAAAAACTGTTTTTT.

The rearrangement joins TRBV5-1 to TRBJ2-2, with TRBD2 matching 11 bases. Germline V gives CDR1 SGHRS, CDR2 YFSETQ. Trimming cost V 4 bases and J 2 bases; bases outside gene matches: 4. The CDR3 extends over 16 amino acids. The CDR3 sequence is CASSLTSGINTGELFF. DNA for the CDR3: TGCGCCAGCAGCCTGACTAGCGGGATAAACACCGGGGAGCTGTTTTTT.

The chain has TRBV10-3 and TRBJ1-4; 10 positions agree with TRBD1. Germline V gene sequence: CDR1 ENHRY, CDR2 SYGVKD. Losses at the gene ends were 6 bases for V and 5 bases for J; bases not matched to a gene: 6. CDR3 length: 15 residues. CDR3 residues: CAISDSDRGNEKLFF. CDR3 nucleotides: TGTGCCATCAGCGACTCGGACAGGGGGAATGAAAAACTGTTTTTT.

The chain employs TRBV9 and TRBJ1-2; 9 nucleotides match TRBD1. CDR3 length: 16 residues. Losses at the gene ends were 3 bases for V and 0 bases for J; bases not matched to a gene: 6. Germline loops: CDR1 SGDLS, CDR2 YYNGEE. The CDR3 spells CASSAAGTGTNYGYTF. CDR3 coding DNA: TGTGCCAGCAGCGCGGCCGGGACAGGGACTAACTATGGCTACACCTTC. Variable domain in full (rest from reference TRBV9 and TRBJ1-2): DSGVTQTPKHLITATGQRVTLRCSPRSGDLSVYWYQQSLDQGLQFLIQYYNGEERAKGNILERFSAQQFPDLHSELNLSSLELGDSALYFCASSAAGTGTNYGYTFGSGTRLTVV.

The rearrangement uses TRBV9 and TRBJ2-7; D may be TRBD2 (7 bases). Germline-derived CDR1 and CDR2 are SGDLS and YYNGEE. Trimming took off 4 bases at V and 3 bases at J, with 17 bases between the two ends. This CDR3 has 15 residues. The CDR3 protein is CASSPETSRGYEQYF. The CDR3 DNA reads as TGTGCCAGCAGCCCAGAGACTAGCAGGGGCTACGAGCAGTACTTC.

The CDR3 DNA sequence: TGCGCCAGCAGCTTGGGGAAGGGGGCGCGGACTGAAGCTTTCTTT. This codes for CASSLGKGARTEAFF. This rearrangement joins TRBV5-1 to TRBJ1-1, with TRBD1 identical over 7 bases. This CDR3 spans 15 amino acids. Germline V gives CDR1 SGHRS, CDR2 YFSETQ. V gave up 0 bases and J gave up 5 bases; unmatched junction bases: 7.

This chain connects TRBV5-1 to TRBJ2-2, with 10 bases aligning to TRBD2. V lost 5 bases and J lost 7; bases outside the gene matches: 5. This CDR3 is 14 amino acids long. Germline V gene sequence: CDR1 SGHRS, CDR2 YFSETQ. The CDR3 nucleotides read TGCGCCAGCAGGGGGACTAGCGACGGCGGGGAGCTGTTTTTT. Translation gives CASRGTSDGGELFF.

V and J are TRBV28 and TRBJ1-2; 8 bases match TRBD1. The CDR3 totals 16 residues. Germline V gene lookup returns CDR1 MDHEN and CDR2 SYDVKM. V lost 6 bases and J lost 2; bases outside the gene matches: 11. The CDR3 DNA sequence: TGTGCCAGCAGGGGGACGGGACAGGACACCAACTATGGCTACACCTTC. Its protein is CASRGTGQDTNYGYTF.

The chain has TRBV5-5 and TRBJ2-7; 9 nucleotides align to TRBD1. This CDR3 region has 16 residues. V gave up 0 bases and J gave up 2 bases; unmatched junction bases: 6. Germline V gives CDR1 SGHKS, CDR2 YYEKEE (reference sequence). CDR3 in DNA: TGTGCCAGCAGCTTGGTCGGGACAGGGACACCCTACGAGCAGTACTTC. It specifies CASSLVGTGTPYEQYF.